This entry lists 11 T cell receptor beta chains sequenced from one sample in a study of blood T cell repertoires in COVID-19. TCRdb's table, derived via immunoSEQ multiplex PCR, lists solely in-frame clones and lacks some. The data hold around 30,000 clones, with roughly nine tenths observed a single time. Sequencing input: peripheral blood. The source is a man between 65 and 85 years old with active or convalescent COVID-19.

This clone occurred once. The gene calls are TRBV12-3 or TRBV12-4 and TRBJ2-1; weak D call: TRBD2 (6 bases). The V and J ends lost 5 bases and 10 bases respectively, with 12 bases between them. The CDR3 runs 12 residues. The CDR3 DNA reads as TGTGCCAGCAGTCGAGGCGGGACCGAGCAGTTCTTC. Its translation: CASSRGGTEQFF.

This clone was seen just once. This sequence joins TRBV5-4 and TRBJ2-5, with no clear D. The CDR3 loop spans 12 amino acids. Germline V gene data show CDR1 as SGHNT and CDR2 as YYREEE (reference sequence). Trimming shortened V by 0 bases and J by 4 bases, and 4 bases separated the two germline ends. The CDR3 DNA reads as TGTGCCAGCAGCTTGGGGCCAGAGACCCAGTACTTC. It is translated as CASSLGPETQYF.

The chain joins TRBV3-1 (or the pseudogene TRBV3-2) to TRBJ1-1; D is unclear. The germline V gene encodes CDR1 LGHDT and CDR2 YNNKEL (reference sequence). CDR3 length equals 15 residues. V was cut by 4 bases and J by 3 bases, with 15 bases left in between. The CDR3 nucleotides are TGTGCCAGCAGCCTAACCATCGGTTTCGACACTGAAGCTTTCTTT. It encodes CASSLTIGFDTEAFF.

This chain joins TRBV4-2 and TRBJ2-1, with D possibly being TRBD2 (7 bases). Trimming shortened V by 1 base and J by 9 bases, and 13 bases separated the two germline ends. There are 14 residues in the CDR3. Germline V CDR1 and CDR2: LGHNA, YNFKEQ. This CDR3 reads CASSQGNREGEQFF. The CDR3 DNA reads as TGTGCCAGCAGCCAAGGGAACAGGGAGGGTGAGCAGTTCTTC.

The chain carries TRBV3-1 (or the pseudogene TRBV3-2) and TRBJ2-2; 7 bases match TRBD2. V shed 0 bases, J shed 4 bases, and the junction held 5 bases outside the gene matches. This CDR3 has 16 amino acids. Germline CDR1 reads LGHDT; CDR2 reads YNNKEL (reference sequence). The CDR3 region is CASSQEGEGVTGELFF. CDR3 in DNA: TGTGCCAGCAGCCAAGAAGGGGAGGGAGTCACCGGGGAGCTGTTTTTT.

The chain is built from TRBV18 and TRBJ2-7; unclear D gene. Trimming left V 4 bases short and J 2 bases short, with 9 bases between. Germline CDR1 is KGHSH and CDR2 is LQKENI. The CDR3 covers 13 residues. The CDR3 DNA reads TGTGCCAGCTCACAAGAAGACACCTACGAGCAGTACTTC. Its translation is CASSQEDTYEQYF.

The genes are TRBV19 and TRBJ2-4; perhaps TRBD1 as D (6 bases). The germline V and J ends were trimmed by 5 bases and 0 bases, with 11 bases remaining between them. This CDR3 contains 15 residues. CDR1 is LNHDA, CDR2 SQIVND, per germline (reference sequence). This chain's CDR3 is CASSGDIEAKNIQYF. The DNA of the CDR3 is TGTGCCAGTAGTGGGGACATTGAAGCCAAAAACATTCAGTACTTC.

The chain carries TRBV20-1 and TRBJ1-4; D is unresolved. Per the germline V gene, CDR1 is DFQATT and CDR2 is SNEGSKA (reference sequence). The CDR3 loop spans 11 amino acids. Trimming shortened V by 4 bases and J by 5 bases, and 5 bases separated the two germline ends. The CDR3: CSAIVNEKLFF. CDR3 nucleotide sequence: TGCAGTGCTATAGTGAATGAAAAACTGTTTTTT.

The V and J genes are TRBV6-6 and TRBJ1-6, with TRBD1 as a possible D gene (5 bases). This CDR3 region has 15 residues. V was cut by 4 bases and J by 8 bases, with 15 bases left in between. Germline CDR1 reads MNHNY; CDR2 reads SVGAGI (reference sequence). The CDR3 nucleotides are TGTGCCAGCAGTTCCTTCGGGGGTCTTTATTCACCCCTCCACTTT. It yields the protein CASSSFGGLYSPLHF.

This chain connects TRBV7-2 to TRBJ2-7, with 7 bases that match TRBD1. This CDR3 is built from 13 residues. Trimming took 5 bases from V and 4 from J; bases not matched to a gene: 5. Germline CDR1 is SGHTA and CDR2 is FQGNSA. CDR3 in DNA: TGTGCCAGCAGCGGACAGGTTGTTTACGAGCAGTACTTC. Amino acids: CASSGQVVYEQYF.

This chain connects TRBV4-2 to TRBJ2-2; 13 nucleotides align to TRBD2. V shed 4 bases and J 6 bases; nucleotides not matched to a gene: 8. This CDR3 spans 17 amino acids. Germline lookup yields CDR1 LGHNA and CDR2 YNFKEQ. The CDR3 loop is CASSPLLAGGHAGELFF. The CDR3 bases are TGTGCCAGCAGCCCCCTACTAGCGGGGGGGCATGCCGGGGAGCTGTTTTTT.